The rows below give T cell receptor beta chains drawn from one sample of a study of T cell responses to AZD1222 COVID-19 vaccine. The protocol was immunoSEQ multiplex PCR, while the TCRdb copy is restricted to in-frame clones and leaves out a portion. The sample has 130,000 to 150,000 clones; around 88% are singletons. This sample comprised peripheral blood, obtained on day 0 of AZD1222 vaccination. All receptors come from an adult in good health. Each CDR3 is given with its conserved first and last residue. A D gene is named only where the DNA matches it firmly. Some rows have no size entry. The others give once, few or many, or a class for an expanded clone.

v_gene,abundance,j_gene,d_gene,CDR3nt,CDR3aa
TRBV7-9,.,TRBJ2-3,TRBD2,TGTGCCAGCAGCTTACCCCTAGCGGGGGAGGGCACAGATACGCAGTATTTT,CASSLPLAGEGTDTQYF
TRBV28,.,TRBJ2-1,.,TGTGCCAGCAGGCGTGGAACCTCCTACAATGAGCAGTTCTTC,CASRRGTSYNEQFF
TRBV15,.,TRBJ1-5,.,TGTGCCACCAGCAATGGGGTTAATCAGCCCCAGCATTTT,CATSNGVNQPQHF
TRBV7-8,.,TRBJ1-1,TRBD1,TGTGCCAGCAGCTCCCGGACAGGGCCCACTGAAGCTTTCTTT,CASSSRTGPTEAFF
TRBV9,.,TRBJ1-2,TRBD1,TGTGCCAGCAGCCCAGGGACAGGGAGGGTTTCCAACTATGGCTACACCTTC,CASSPGTGRVSNYGYTF
TRBV18,.,TRBJ1-5,.,TGTGCCAGCTCACCAGGGTCGGACGGTCAGCCCCAGCATTTT,CASSPGSDGQPQHF
TRBV6-5,.,TRBJ1-2,.,TGTGCCAGCAAAAAACAGGAGCCGGCGAATGGCTACACCTTC,CASKKQEPANGYTF
TRBV5-8,.,TRBJ2-6,.,TGTGCCAGCAGCTTGGCTGGGCAAGTTGGGGCCAACGTCCTGACTTTC,CASSLAGQVGANVLTF
TRBV6-6,.,TRBJ1-1,.,TGTGCCAGCTTAGGACAGCTCGCGAACACTGAAGCTTTCTTT,CASLGQLANTEAFF
TRBV15,once,TRBJ2-2,TRBD1,TGTGCCACCAGCCGGGGACAGGGCTATGGGGAGCTGTTTTTT,CATSRGQGYGELFF
TRBV6-6,.,TRBJ2-1,.,TGTGCCAGCAGTTCACTCGTAACTAGCCTGGGGAGTGAGCAGTTCTTC,CASSSLVTSLGSEQFF
TRBV28,.,TRBJ1-5,.,TGTGCCAGCAGTCCCGGATTAAATCAGCCCCAGCATTTT,CASSPGLNQPQHF
TRBV18,.,TRBJ2-7,TRBD1,TGTGCCAGCTCACCCAGGACAGGGGAGGACGAGCAGTACTTC,CASSPRTGEDEQYF
TRBV15,.,TRBJ1-5,.,TGTGCCACCAGCAGAGAGACTGGTACGCAGCCCCAGCATTTT,CATSRETGTQPQHF
TRBV3-1/TRBV3-2,.,TRBJ1-5,.,TGTGCCAGCAGCTACCCAGGCCCCGGACAGCCCCAGCATTTT,CASSYPGPGQPQHF
TRBV5-6,.,TRBJ1-5,.,TGTGCCAGCAGCTTGCTAACGGGGGCTAGCAATCAGCCCCAGCATTTT,CASSLLTGASNQPQHF
TRBV6-5,few,TRBJ1-2,.,TGTGCCAGCAGTTACGACGGGGGGCACGATGCTGGCTACACCTTC,CASSYDGGHDAGYTF
TRBV2,.,TRBJ1-5,.,TGTGCCAGCAGTGAAAAGTTTGGAGACCCCAGCAATCAGCCCCAGCATTTT,CASSEKFGDPSNQPQHF
TRBV30,.,TRBJ1-3,.,TGTGCCTGGAGGCGAGCAGTGAGAAACACCATATATTTT,CAWRRAVRNTIYF
TRBV9,.,TRBJ1-2,.,TGTGCCAGCAGCGTAGACGTCGAGTGGCGGGGCTACACCTTC,CASSVDVEWRGYTF
TRBV7-2,.,TRBJ1-3,.,TGTGCCAGCAGCTTAGTCGCCGACCCTGGAAACACCATATATTTT,CASSLVADPGNTIYF
TRBV7-3,.,TRBJ2-2,TRBD2,TGTGCCAGCAGCCTCCAGGGACTAGCGGGCTACACCGGGGAGCTGTTTTTT,CASSLQGLAGYTGELFF
TRBV28,.,TRBJ1-1,TRBD1,TGTGCCAGCAGCCTATCAGGGGGTGCTGAAGCTTTCTTT,CASSLSGGAEAFF